This TCR beta chain comes out of a study of T cells after yellow fever vaccination. Looking at the study overall: SMART-Seq v4 Ultra Low Input handled preparation of low-cell-number fractions. Regarding the study as a whole: Detected again after the booster were most primary-vaccination clones, at nearly 97% CD4 and approximately 85% CD8.

With regard to this clonotype: What it binds is not known.

CDR1 and CDR2 from the germline V gene are KGHSH and LQKENI. V shed 3 bases and J shed 10 bases, with 13 bases lying between them. This CDR3 comprises 13 residues. Conversion of TCR transcripts into cDNA relied on 5'RACE template switching, which added a universal primer site and UMIs. TCRdb re-derived calls from the 5' RACE reads in MiXCR, one entry per CDR3 protein. The table includes 450,000 to 550,000 distinct CDR3 sequences, around a fifth detected once. This sequence originates from a young man who received the YFV17D yellow fever vaccine. This rearrangement joins TRBV18 to TRBJ2-1; a weak D match, TRBD2 (5 bases). The sequencing used PBMCs, collected about 20 days after the first yellow fever vaccination. CDR3 amino acids: CASSPTSGIEQFF. CDR3 DNA sequence: TGTGCCAGCTCACCCACCTCCGGGATCGAGCAGTTCTTC.